This is a list of T cell receptor beta chains from one sample in a study of shared clonotypes between healthy human individuals. The method was immunoSEQ multiplex PCR; TCRdb's version includes in-frame clones alone and lacks a portion of them. This table holds roughly 2.6 million clones, roughly 92% found once. Sample: naive CD4+ T cells sorted from blood. The source of these receptors is a man between 18 and 29 years old in good health. Both conserved end residues are part of each CDR3. A D gene is named only where the DNA matches it firmly. Size values are once, few and many counts, or a class for expanded clones, and some rows have none.

J gene	V gene	clone size	D gene	CDR3 DNA	CDR3 protein
TRBJ2-2	TRBV6-5	-	-	TGTGCCAGCATCGGAATTTCCAGCGGGGAGCTGTTTTTT	CASIGISSGELFF
TRBJ2-3	TRBV11-2	-	-	TGTGCCAGCAGCTTAGATGTAGGGTCAGATACGCAGTATTTT	CASSLDVGSDTQYF
TRBJ2-3	TRBV4-3	once	-	TGCGCCAGCAGCCAGGAGATGGGGGACCCGATAACAGATACGCAGTATTTT	CASSQEMGDPITDTQYF
TRBJ2-3	TRBV30	-	-	TGTGCCTGGAGCCACGGCTTGGGCAAATTCACAGATACGCAGTATTTT	CAWSHGLGKFTDTQYF
TRBJ2-5	TRBV25-1	-	TRBD1	TGTGCCAGCAGTGAATGGTTAGGGGGCGCAGAGACCCAGTACTTC	CASSEWLGGAETQYF
TRBJ1-3	TRBV5-1	once	-	TGCGCCAGCAGCGCCGAGGGGGGAACTGGAAACACCATATATTTT	CASSAEGGTGNTIYF
TRBJ2-5	TRBV15	-	TRBD1	TGTGCCACCAGCAGAGTGGACAGGGGCCCCACGCAGACCCAGTACTTC	CATSRVDRGPTQTQYF
TRBJ2-3	TRBV6-5	-	TRBD2	TGTGCCAGCAGGTTAGCGGGCCCCACAGATACGCAGTATTTT	CASRLAGPTDTQYF
TRBJ2-7	TRBV10-2	-	TRBD2	TGCGCCAGCAGTGACCCAGCGGGGGTCTCCTACGAGCAGTACTTC	CASSDPAGVSYEQYF
TRBJ2-7	TRBV19	-	-	TGTGCCAGTAGTAATAAAGGGGCCTACGAGCAGTACTTC	CASSNKGAYEQYF
TRBJ1-4	TRBV6-1	-	-	TGTGCCAGCAGTTTCCTCAAGCAGAGGAATGAAAAACTGTTTTTT	CASSFLKQRNEKLFF
TRBJ1-5	TRBV19	-	-	TGTGCCAGTAGGACACAGGGCTATAGCAATCAGCCCCAGCATTTT	CASRTQGYSNQPQHF
TRBJ2-6	TRBV28	-	-	TGTGCCAGCGTCTCTGGGGCCAACGTCCTGACTTTC	CASVSGANVLTF
TRBJ1-2	TRBV6-5	-	-	TGTGCCAGCAGGGGGTCAGGGAAACGGGGCTACACCTTC	CASRGSGKRGYTF
TRBJ1-6	TRBV23-1	-	TRBD1	TGCGCCAGCACCCCGGACAGGGGAGGTTCACCCCTCCACTTT	CASTPDRGGSPLHF
TRBJ2-3	TRBV7-2	-	-	TGTGCCAGCAGCCTTACAGATACGCAGTATTTT	CASSLTDTQYF
TRBJ2-7	TRBV12-5	-	-	TGTGCTAGTGGTTTGGACGTCAAATTAGGAGGATTTTCCTACGAGCAGTACTTC	CASGLDVKLGGFSYEQYF
TRBJ1-1	TRBV4-3	once	TRBD1	TGCGCCAGCAGCCCCAGGGACAGGAAACAAATTGAAGCTTTCTTT	CASSPRDRKQIEAFF
TRBJ1-1	TRBV5-1	-	-	TGCGCCAGCAGCTTCCAAGGCATGAACACTGAAGCTTTCTTT	CASSFQGMNTEAFF
TRBJ2-2	TRBV2	-	-	TGTGCCAGCTCAAAGGACAGTACGAACACCGGGGAGCTGTTTTTT	CASSKDSTNTGELFF
TRBJ2-7	TRBV30	once	TRBD1	TGTGCCTGGAGTCGACAGGGGGCTACCTACGAGCAGTACTTC	CAWSRQGATYEQYF
TRBJ2-5	TRBV5-4	-	-	TGTGCCAGCAGCTCCGTCAGAGAGACCCAGTACTTC	CASSSVRETQYF
TRBJ1-1	TRBV7-9	few	-	TGTGCCAGCAGCATTACAGGTACTAACACTGAAGCTTTCTTT	CASSITGTNTEAFF
TRBJ2-1	TRBV7-3	-	TRBD2	TGTGCCAGCAGCGCCGGGACTACTATGTTCTTC	CASSAGTTMFF
TRBJ2-1	TRBV7-6	-	TRBD2	TGTGCCAGCAGCCCAGTTCTAGCGGAACATGAGCAGTTCTTC	CASSPVLAEHEQFF
TRBJ2-7	TRBV5-1	-	TRBD1	TGCGCCAGCAGCCTGGGGGACAGGGCCTACGAGCAGTACTTC	CASSLGDRAYEQYF
TRBJ1-2	TRBV9	once	-	TGTGCCAGCAGCCCGCACCAGGAGTATGGCTACACCTTC	CASSPHQEYGYTF
TRBJ1-2	TRBV15	once	-	TGTGCCACCAGCAGGGGACGGGACATAACTAACTATGGCTACACCTTC	CATSRGRDITNYGYTF
TRBJ2-6	TRBV28	-	-	TGTGCCAGCACGCCAGAGGGTTTTGGGGCCAACGTCCTGACTTTC	CASTPEGFGANVLTF
TRBJ2-2	TRBV10-3	-	TRBD2	TGTGCCATCAGTGTTAGCGGGGGGGCCGGGGAGCTGTTTTTT	CAISVSGGAGELFF
TRBJ1-2	TRBV7-2	-	TRBD1	TGTGCCAGCAGCTTAGACGGGACAGGGGCTAACTATGGCTACACCTTC	CASSLDGTGANYGYTF
TRBJ2-1	TRBV5-1	-	-	TGCGCCAGCGGGAGCAATGAGCAGCTCTTC	CASGSNEQLF
TRBJ1-1	TRBV9	few	TRBD1	TGTGCCAGCAGCTTGAGGACAGGGGAGACTGAAGCTTTCTTT	CASSLRTGETEAFF
TRBJ1-2	TRBV29-1	few	-	TGCAGCGTTGAATCAGATAACTATGGCTACACCTTC	CSVESDNYGYTF
TRBJ2-1	TRBV7-2	-	TRBD2	TGTGCCAGCAGCTCCATTCCAGGGGGGACTAGCGGAACCTACAATGAGCAGTTCTTC	CASSSIPGGTSGTYNEQFF
TRBJ1-2	TRBV19	-	TRBD1	TGTGCCAGTAGCTCGGACAGGCACTATGGCTACACCTTC	CASSSDRHYGYTF
TRBJ1-2	TRBV28	-	TRBD1	TGTGCCAGCAGTTCGACAGGGGAGGGCTATGGCTACACCTTC	CASSSTGEGYGYTF
TRBJ1-1	TRBV6-5	-	-	TGTGCCAGCATCCGGAACGGGAACACTGAAGCTTTCTTT	CASIRNGNTEAFF
TRBJ1-2	TRBV7-2	-	-	TGTGCCAGCAGCTTAGTTGGGGATGGCTACACCTTC	CASSLVGDGYTF
TRBJ2-5	TRBV7-6	-	-	TGTGCCAGCAGACGTGGGGAGACCCAGTACTTC	CASRRGETQYF
TRBJ1-5	TRBV2	few	-	TGTGCCAGCAGTGAAAATGCGCGGCCCCAGCATTTT	CASSENARPQHF
TRBJ2-7	TRBV7-9	-	-	TGTGCCAGCAGCTTCGGACCAATCGGGAACAGGGTCTACGAGCAGTACTTC	CASSFGPIGNRVYEQYF
TRBJ2-5	TRBV30	-	-	TGTGCCTGGTCAAGGGTTGGAGAGACCCAGTACTTC	CAWSRVGETQYF
TRBJ2-7	TRBV6-6	once	-	TGTGCCAGTCAGCGGGTGGAAGGGGAGCAGTACTTC	CASQRVEGEQYF
TRBJ2-5	TRBV6-6	-	-	TGTGCCAGCGGGGAGAGATGGGGGGAAGAGACCCAGTACTTC	CASGERWGEETQYF
TRBJ2-2	TRBV19	-	TRBD1	TGTGCCAGTGGAGGACAGGGGGCTTTTTCCGGGGAGCTGTTTTTT	CASGGQGAFSGELFF
TRBJ2-1	TRBV7-3	-	TRBD1	TGTGCCAGCAGCTTCGACAGGGGGAGTAATGAGCAGTTCTTC	CASSFDRGSNEQFF
TRBJ2-7	TRBV4-3	-	TRBD1	TGCGCCAGCAGCCAAAAGGTCCAGGGGGCTTACGAGCAGTACTTC	CASSQKVQGAYEQYF
TRBJ2-3	TRBV5-1	-	-	TGCGCCAGCAGCTTGGCGCCGGGCACAGATACGCAGTATTTT	CASSLAPGTDTQYF
TRBJ2-5	TRBV18	few	-	TGTGCCAGCTCACCGCCCCTCTCACGGGAGCCAGAGACCCAGTACTTC	CASSPPLSREPETQYF
TRBJ2-3	TRBV7-2	-	TRBD2	TGTGCCAGCAGCCCAGGACTAGCGGGGCCCCTCACAGATACGCAGTATTTT	CASSPGLAGPLTDTQYF
TRBJ2-7	TRBV5-4	-	TRBD2	TGTGCCAGCAGCTTGGAACTAGCGGGCTCTCCCTACGAGCAGTACTTC	CASSLELAGSPYEQYF
TRBJ1-2	TRBV19	-	-	TGTGCCAGTAGTATAGACAGTCTAGCTAACTATGGCTACACCTTC	CASSIDSLANYGYTF
TRBJ2-5	TRBV5-4	-	TRBD2	TGTGCCAGCACCGTCGGGACTAGCGGGAGATTTGAGACCCAGTACTTC	CASTVGTSGRFETQYF